What follows are 17 T cell receptor beta chains derived from one specimen sequenced in a study of identical twins. TCRdb ran MiXCR on the 5' RACE reads and lists one entry per CDR3 protein. The sample has a few hundred thousand distinct CDR3 sequences, roughly 8.6% seen once; the top ten hold approximately 7%. The data also belong to a second study, concerning yellow fever vaccine responses in identical twins.

Material: CD8+ T cells sorted from blood. These receptor sequences come from a young woman in good health.

This clonotype was seen at least ten times. The chain has TRBV20-1 and TRBJ2-7; D may be TRBD1 (5 bases). This CDR3 has 14 amino acids. Between the trimmed V and J ends, which lost 1 base and 3 bases, there was a span of 13 bases. CDR1 and CDR2 from the germline V gene are DFQATT and SNEGSKA (reference sequence). The CDR3 DNA reads TGCAGTGCTAGAGGGACATCGAGATTCTACGAGCAGTACTTC. Its translation: CSARGTSRFYEQYF.

The chain is built from TRBV11-2 and TRBJ2-3; perhaps TRBD2 as D (5 bases). The CDR3 sequence is 18 residues long. Per the germline V gene, CDR1 is SGHAT and CDR2 is FQNNGV. Trimming removed 4 bases at V and 5 bases at J, with 25 bases between. DNA of the CDR3: TGTGCCAGCAGCTCCCTTTTGGAGCGGTCCCATCGGGGAGATACGCAGTATTTT. Translating gives CASSSLLERSHRGDTQYF.

The V call is TRBV2, the J call TRBJ1-5, with D possibly TRBD1 on 6 matching bases. From germline, CDR1 is SNHLY and CDR2 FYNNEI. The CDR3 sequence is 18 residues long. The germline V and J ends were trimmed by 6 bases and 2 bases, with 23 bases remaining between them. In DNA, the CDR3 is TGTGCCAGCAGGTGGGGGGCAGGTGAAGCGGGAGGCAATCAGCCCCAGCATTTT. Protein product: CASRWGAGEAGGNQPQHF.

The rearrangement joins TRBV6-2 or TRBV6-3 to TRBJ2-2, with no clear D. Germline CDR1 is MNHEY and CDR2 is SVGEGT. CDR3 size: 14 residues. V lost 5 bases and J 2 bases, leaving 9 bases between the germline ends. The CDR3 nucleotides read TGTGCCAGCAGTCCTCTCCTCAACACCGGGGAGCTGTTTTTT. Its translation is CASSPLLNTGELFF.

This clonotype was detected only a few times. V and J are TRBV12-3 or TRBV12-4 and TRBJ2-7, with TRBD1 matching over 8 bases. The CDR3 runs to 15 residues. The V and J ends lost 7 bases and 5 bases, in that order; junction bases with no gene match: 13. CDR3 DNA sequence: TGTGCCAGCACCCCCCTGGGGCAGGGGGCCCACGAGCAGTACTTC. Its protein product is CASTPLGQGAHEQYF.

This clonotype was observed many times. The V call is TRBV15, the J call TRBJ2-5; D uncertain. This CDR3 is 15 amino acids long. Trimming removed 4 bases at V and 2 bases at J, with 14 bases between. Germline values: CDR1 LNHNV, CDR2 YYDKDF (reference sequence). The CDR3 nucleotides read TGTGCCACCAGCACGTCACGGGCGAATCAAGAGACCCAGTACTTC. Protein product: CATSTSRANQETQYF.

This clonotype was detected only a few times. The chain employs TRBV6-1 and TRBJ1-1; the D gene is possibly TRBD1 (5 bases). CDR3 length equals 13 residues. Germline V gene sequence: CDR1 MNHNS, CDR2 SASEGT. V lost 6 bases, J lost 7 bases, and 15 bases lay in between. CDR3 in DNA: TGTGCCAGCAGCCTAGGGGTATTCGGTGAAGCTTTCTTT. Protein sequence: CASSLGVFGEAFF.

In this sample, this clonotype turned up a few times. The chain carries TRBV12-3 or TRBV12-4 and TRBJ2-3; TRBD1 matches at 9 bases. Germline trimming cut 7 bases from V and 3 bases from J; bases unmatched to any gene: 8. There are 15 residues in the CDR3. CDR3 DNA sequence: TGTGCCAGCACCACGAACAGGGGGCCAACAGATACGCAGTATTTT. Its translation: CASTTNRGPTDTQYF.

This chain links TRBV23-1 with TRBJ2-7; D ambiguous. TRBV23-1 is an ORF; its function is uncertain. The CDR3 runs 16 residues. Deletions cut 0 bases from V and 0 bases from J, with 12 bases between. The CDR3 loop reads CASSQSSRHYSYEQYF. The CDR3 DNA follows: TGCGCCAGCAGTCAATCGAGCAGACACTACTCCTACGAGCAGTACTTC.

V is TRBV12-5 and J is TRBJ2-1; tentative D call: TRBD1 (5 bases). This CDR3 is 13 amino acids long. V dropped 5 bases and J dropped 6 bases, with 11 bases sitting between them. Germline V gene data show CDR1 as LGHNT and CDR2 as FRNRAP. The CDR3, as DNA: TGTGCTAGTGGTATAACTGGGGCCAATGAGCAGTTCTTC. Translating gives CASGITGANEQFF. The full variable domain, completed using reference TRBV12-5 and TRBJ2-1, is DARVTQTPRHKVTEMGQEVTMRCQPILGHNTVFWYRQTMMQGLELLAYFRNRAPLDDSGMPKDRFSAEMPDATLATLKIQPSEPRDSAVYFCASGITGANEQFFGPGTRLTVL.

The chain uses TRBV6-2 or TRBV6-3 and TRBJ1-2, with TRBD1 matching 8 bases. Germline CDR1 reads MNHEY; CDR2 reads SVGEGT. J gave up 3 bases and V 4 bases, and 10 bases lay outside the gene matches. The CDR3 is made up of 16 amino acids. This chain's CDR3 is CASSSALPGGYYGYTF. CDR3 sequence (DNA): TGTGCCAGCAGTTCTGCATTACCAGGGGGCTACTATGGCTACACCTTC.

This clonotype was counted ten times or more. The V call is TRBV4-2, the J call TRBJ2-7; no clear D. Trimming pared 0 bases from V and 2 bases from J, leaving 8 bases between. CDR1 and CDR2 (germline): LGHNA, YNFKEQ. The CDR3 consists of 14 residues. As DNA, the CDR3 is TGTGCCAGCAGCCAAGATACGGAAGCCTACGAGCAGTACTTC. This gives the protein CASSQDTEAYEQYF.

Of note for this clonotype: Possible read error: a much larger clone is one base away. As the CDR3 is not closed by the conserved phenylalanine or tryptophan, this likely results from a read error. V is TRBV12-3 or TRBV12-4 and J is TRBJ2-7; TRBD2 aligns across 7 bases. Trimming removed 5 bases from V and 4 bases from J; junction bases left unmatched: 5. This CDR3 spans 13 amino acids. The DNA of the CDR3 is TGTGCCAGCAGTCCCTCACTAGCGTACGAGCAGTACTTA. Residues: CASSPSLAYEQYL.

A few counts support this clonotype. This chain links TRBV7-2 with TRBJ2-7; D is ambiguous. The germline V gene has CDR1 SGHTA and CDR2 FQGNSA. Trimming pared 0 bases from V and 3 bases from J, leaving 9 bases between. This CDR3 contains 14 residues. The CDR3 loop reads CASSLALAIYEQYF. CDR3 sequence (DNA): TGTGCCAGCAGCTTAGCGCTGGCAATCTACGAGCAGTACTTC.

The chain has TRBV7-2 and TRBJ2-7; D is undetermined. Germline values: CDR1 SGHTA, CDR2 FQGNSA. The CDR3 runs to 15 residues. The V gene lost 1 base and the J gene lost 6 bases, with 16 bases spanning the gap. For the CDR3, the DNA is TGTGCCAGCAGCTTAGAAGGTGGGCCTGCGGCCGAGCAGTACTTC. This translates into CASSLEGGPAAEQYF.

The J gene is TRBJ2-5, the V gene TRBV12-3 or TRBV12-4; maybe TRBD1 (5 bases). CDR3 length equals 13 residues. V was shortened by 6 bases and J by 4 bases, with 12 bases between the two germline ends. The CDR3 is CASRGAIGETQYF. The DNA of the CDR3 is TGTGCCAGCAGAGGGGCGATCGGAGAGACCCAGTACTTC.

This clonotype has more than one count but fewer than ten. This chain joins TRBV2 and TRBJ2-4; no definite D call. The CDR3 is made up of 11 amino acids. Germline V gene sequence: CDR1 SNHLY, CDR2 FYNNEI. V was cut by 8 bases and J by 7 bases, with 9 bases left in between. This chain's CDR3 is CASDHGNIQYF. The CDR3 DNA follows: TGTGCCAGCGACCACGGCAACATTCAGTACTTC.